This T cell receptor beta chain was recorded in a study of T-cell reconstitution after alpha-beta-depleted transplantation in children. Construction of the TCRbeta library involved unique molecular identifiers. TCRdb ran MiXCR on the PCR reads and lists one entry per CDR3 protein. The sample has over 200,000 distinct CDR3 sequences, around 10% seen once; the top ten hold over 5%. With V trimmed by 5 bases and J by 5 bases, 8 bases remained unmatched. Germline V gene data show CDR1 as SGHTA and CDR2 as FQGNSA. The CDR3 sequence is 15 residues long. The receptor comes from a human donor who donated a stem cell graft to a child with acute lymphoblastic leukemia. The chain combines TRBV7-2 with TRBJ1-1; TRBD1 matches 10 bases. The specimen was PBMCs from the stem cell graft donor, collected from the stem cell graft. DNA of the CDR3: TGTGCCAGCAGCACCAGACAGGGGGCGCGAACTGAAGCTTTCTTT. It specifies CASSTRQGARTEAFF.